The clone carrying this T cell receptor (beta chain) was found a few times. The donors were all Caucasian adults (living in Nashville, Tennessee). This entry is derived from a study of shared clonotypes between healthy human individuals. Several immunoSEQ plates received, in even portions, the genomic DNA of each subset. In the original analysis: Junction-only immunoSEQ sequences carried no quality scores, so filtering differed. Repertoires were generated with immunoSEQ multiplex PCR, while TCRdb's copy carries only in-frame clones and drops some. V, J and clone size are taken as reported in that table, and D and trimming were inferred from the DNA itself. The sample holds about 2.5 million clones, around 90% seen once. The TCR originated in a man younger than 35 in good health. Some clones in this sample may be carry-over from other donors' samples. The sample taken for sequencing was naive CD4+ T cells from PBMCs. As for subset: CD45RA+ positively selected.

The CDR3 sequence is CASSQTRQGNTEAFF. CDR3 coding DNA: TGTGCCAGCAGCCAGACTCGACAGGGAAACACTGAAGCTTTCTTT. This chain connects TRBV5-4 to TRBJ1-1; 7 bases align to TRBD1. The CDR3 loop spans 15 amino acids. CDR1 and CDR2 from the germline V gene are SGHNT and YYREEE (reference sequence). The junction had 8 bases not matched to a gene; V was cut back by 4 bases and J by 2 bases.